This section outlines one T cell receptor beta chain sequence together with its context. Its target is unknown. This CDR3 region has 15 residues. Germline CDR1 and CDR2: SNHLY and FYNNEI. V shed 3 bases, J shed 6 bases, and the junction held 2 bases outside the gene matches. Method: immunoSEQ multiplex PCR; TCRdb's copy keeps in-frame clones and lacks some. The sample includes roughly 49,000 clones, 70% to 90% of them seen just once. The time point denotes: recipient sample about 28 days before transplant, after cytoreduction. This sample is drawn from a study of T cell clonotyping in hematopoietic cell transplantation. Study-level results: Pathologically expanded recipient clonotypes increased progressively from day 30 to day 180 as diversity fell. CD4 and CD8 repertoire contributions could not be separated without sorting.

V usage is TRBV2 and J usage is TRBJ2-4; TRBD2 matches 13 bases. This clonotype was obtained from a man in his 60s with biphenotypic leukemia. Some clones in this sample may be carry-over from other donors' samples. This specimen consisted of peripheral blood mononuclear cells, obtained before stem cell transplant. The CDR3 region is CASSERTSGRNIQYF. The DNA of the CDR3 is TGTGCCAGCAGTGAGAGGACTAGCGGGAGAAACATTCAGTACTTC.